Reported below is one T cell receptor (beta chain). Its antigen is currently unknown. The sample comes from a study of somatic mutations in cytotoxic T cells in rheumatoid arthritis. Study-wide context: No treatment had yet been given when patient blood (30 ml EDTA) was drawn, right after diagnosis.

The protocol was immunoSEQ multiplex PCR, while the TCRdb copy is restricted to in-frame clones and leaves out a portion. The sample gives fewer than 20,000 clones, 60% to 85% of which show up once; roughly 28% is in the top ten. Isolating CD4+ and CD8+ cells involved positive magnetic bead selection on an AutoMACS. Their purity was then checked by flow cytometry. The CDR3 runs to 13 residues. From germline, CDR1 is MDHEN and CDR2 SYDVKM. Trimming removed 5 bases at V and 4 bases at J, with 9 bases between. Study-wide results and caveats: Measured CD8+ T-cell clonality, a value compared between rheumatoid arthritis patients and age-matched healthy controls, did not differ significantly.

The clonotype comes from an adult with rheumatoid arthritis. The rearrangement joins TRBV28 to TRBJ2-1; D is unresolved. Sequences were obtained from CD8+ T cells sorted from blood. In nucleotides, the CDR3 is TGTGCCAGCAGTCCGGACGGTTACAATGAGCAGTTCTTC. Encoded protein: CASSPDGYNEQFF.